This T cell receptor beta chain was documented in a study of blood T cell repertoires in COVID-19. V was pared by 5 bases and J by 5 bases, with 7 bases of the junction left unmatched. CDR1 and CDR2 from the germline V gene are SNHLY and FYNNEI. The CDR3 totals 14 residues. In the authors' workflow: Amplification from reference gene primers served as the basis for estimated nucleated cell counts. The table came from immunoSEQ multiplex PCR; TCRdb's copy has only in-frame clones and leaves some out. That table is the source of V, J and clone size, and D and trimming were worked out from the DNA. The table records 300,000 to 350,000 clones, 75% to 90% of them present only once.

V gene TRBV2 combines with J gene TRBJ2-7; 9 nucleotides agree with TRBD1. Sequencing input: peripheral blood. This receptor was obtained from a man younger than 30 with active or convalescent COVID-19. CDR3 protein: CASSPGQGFDEQYF. CDR3 bases: TGTGCCAGCAGTCCGGGACAGGGTTTCGACGAGCAGTACTTC.